This TCR beta chain was sequenced during a study of PD-1 blockade in classical Hodgkin lymphoma. A word on this clone: Its antigen is not known.

Repertoires were generated with immunoSEQ multiplex PCR, while TCRdb's copy carries only in-frame clones and drops some. The data show around 9,600 clones, 75% seen once. Findings and caveats of the study: At C4D1, TCR diversity had climbed significantly for CD4+ cells, though not for CD8+ cells. Nivolumab starters within 1 year of ASCT were excluded.

Noted time point: cycle 4 day 1 (C4D1), after less than 7 weeks of nivolumab. All patients relapsed after autologous stem cell transplantation, and brentuximab vedotin exposure varied. It was by magnetic negative selection that CD4+ T cells were purified from thawed PBMCs. Specimen: CD4+ T cells from blood, collected before the fourth cycle of nivolumab. This TCR derives from a human donor with classical Hodgkin lymphoma.

The CDR3 region has the DNA TGTGCCAGTAGCCCCTGGGGGGCAGGTTTGGACATTCAGTACTTC. Translation: CASSPWGAGLDIQYF. V and J are TRBV19 and TRBJ2-4, with D perhaps TRBD1 or TRBD2 (6 bases each). V dropped 6 bases and J dropped 8 bases, with 20 bases sitting between them. Germline CDR1 and CDR2: LNHDA and SQIVND (reference sequence). This CDR3 is 15 amino acids long.